The TCR beta chain described here comes from a study of cytomegalovirus exposure and HLA in healthy donors. Donors in the study were healthy people who gave bone marrow. 13 Jbeta primers and 60 Vbeta primers were used for the PCR. This table comes from immunoSEQ multiplex PCR, and its TCRdb copy is limited to in-frame clones, with some not included. The data contain around 130,000 clones, around four fifths of them seen just once; the ten biggest clones take up roughly 1.1%. Worth noting for this clone: The antigen remains unidentified.

Whole-study findings and limits: Within an earlier analysis, most TCR beta V segments proved productive either about 87% or about 30% of the time.

Germline V gives CDR1 MNHEY, CDR2 SMNVEV (reference sequence). CDR3 length: 13 amino acids. V was clipped by 0 bases and J by 9 bases, with 9 bases between them. This sequence originates from a boy aged 5-17 years in good health and CMV-seronegative. The sequenced sample consisted of PBMCs. V and J are TRBV27 and TRBJ1-5; no clear D. This CDR3 reads CASSLSSLRPQHF. CDR3 coding DNA: TGTGCCAGCAGTTTATCTAGTCTTCGGCCCCAGCATTTT.